This paragraph covers one T cell receptor (beta chain) sequence. Its antigen remains unidentified. Each patient was aged 18 to 65 and had newly diagnosed hyperthyroidism of under 2 months' duration. Amplification yielded TCR beta CDR3 regions, with RNA transcripts as the source. The HTBI primer set was used in a first-round RT-PCR of the TCR CDR3. TCRdb reprocessed the multiplex PCR reads via MiXCR and lists one record per CDR3 protein. The sample lists hundreds of thousands of distinct CDR3 sequences; around 15% were seen once. This sample was included in a study of T cells in Graves' hyperthyroidism and ophthalmopathy. General observations from the study: Most thyroid clonotypes with frequency above 0.001 were detected in blood.

Germline CDR1 is SGHVS and CDR2 is FNYEAQ. Between the trimmed V and J ends, which lost 5 bases and 4 bases, there was a span of 11 bases. This CDR3 region has 14 residues. The chain is built from TRBV7-6 and TRBJ1-4; D gene unclear. Sequenced: blood. The TCR sequence derives from a woman younger than 30 with Graves' hyperthyroidism. The CDR3: CASSPDPDNEKLFF. The CDR3, as DNA: TGTGCCAGCAGCCCAGACCCAGATAATGAAAAACTGTTTTTT.